These 8 T cell receptor beta chains were sequenced from one sample in a study of blood T cells in healthy people across ages. A second PCR, run for roughly 7 to 11 cycles, used a sample-barcoded 5' primer plus a J-beta primer mix. TCRdb called the 5' RACE reads again in MiXCR, with one record for every CDR3 protein. This sample has about 1.8 million distinct CDR3 sequences, with 40% to 55% found just once. Sequencing was carried out using blood. These receptors originate from a woman aged 40-49 years in good health.

J is TRBJ1-2 and V is TRBV15; no clear D. CDR1 and CDR2 (germline): LNHNV, YYDKDF (reference sequence). The CDR3 contains 15 residues. The ends were cut back, 1 base at V and 2 bases at J, with 11 bases in the middle. In nucleotides, the CDR3 is TGTGCCACCAGCAGAGGGTACGGTCAGAACTATGGCTACACCTTC. Translated: CATSRGYGQNYGYTF.

This clonotype has ten or more counts. The chain uses TRBV7-2 and TRBJ2-5, with D possibly TRBD1 on 6 matching bases. V lost 4 bases to trimming and J lost 4 bases, with 10 bases between them. The CDR3 extends over 13 amino acids. Germline values: CDR1 SGHTA, CDR2 FQGNSA. The CDR3 DNA reads as TGTGCCAGCAGCTCCACGGACAGAGAGACCCAGTACTTC. It is translated as CASSSTDRETQYF.

Only a few counts were recorded for this clonotype. CDR3 nucleotide sequence: TGTGCCAGCAGTCGACGGCACCTGAATCAGCCCCAGCATTTT. This sequence encodes CASSRRHLNQPQHF. The rearrangement links TRBV5-6 to TRBJ1-5; the D is unclear. The V end lost 5 bases, the J end lost 4 bases, and 13 bases lay between the germline ends. The CDR3 totals 14 residues. The V gene's germline CDR1 is SGHDT and CDR2 YYEEEE.

This clonotype was seen more than once but under ten times. CDR3 sequence (DNA): TGTGCCACCAGTGACCGCGGGGGTTCCAATGAGCAGTTCTTC. This codes for CATSDRGGSNEQFF. The chain carries TRBV24-1 and TRBJ2-1; TRBD2 matches 7 bases. CDR3 length: 14 amino acids. The junction had 5 bases not matched to a gene; V was cut back by 4 bases and J by 6 bases. CDR1 and CDR2 (germline): KGHDR, SFDVKD.

The rearrangement joins TRBV14 to TRBJ2-1; 11 bases line up with TRBD2. Germline CDR1 reads SGHDN; CDR2 reads FVKESK. The V gene end was trimmed by 3 bases and the J gene end by 7 bases; junction bases not matched to a gene: 11. The CDR3 loop spans 17 amino acids. The CDR3 coding sequence is TGTGCCAGCAGCCAGATAGCGGGGGGGAAAAGTGAGAATGAGCAGTTCTTC. Translation gives CASSQIAGGKSENEQFF. Full variable domain (remainder filled in from reference TRBV14 and TRBJ2-1): EAGVTQFPSHSVIEKGQTVTLRCDPISGHDNLYWYRRVMGKEIKFLLHFVKESKQDESGMPNNRFLAERTGGTYSTLKVQPAELEDSGVYFCASSQIAGGKSENEQFFGPGTRLTVL.

The rearrangement links TRBV7-3 to TRBJ1-2, with 10 bases matching TRBD1. Looked up from germline, CDR1 is SGHTA and CDR2 is FQGTGA. CDR3 size: 14 residues. Losses at the gene ends were 5 bases for V and 4 bases for J; bases not matched to a gene: 4. The CDR3 protein is CASSDRTGGYGYTF. The DNA for the CDR3 is TGTGCCAGCAGCGATCGGACAGGGGGCTATGGCTACACCTTC.

The chain has TRBV6-5 and TRBJ2-5; possibly TRBD2 for D (5 bases). Trimming took off 2 bases at V and 5 bases at J, with 9 bases between the two ends. The CDR3 has 13 amino acids. Germline values: CDR1 MNHEY, CDR2 SVGAGI. The CDR3 is CASSYPGLETQYF. In DNA, the CDR3 is TGTGCCAGCAGTTACCCCGGACTGGAGACCCAGTACTTC.

This clonotype turned up a few times. This chain joins TRBV5-1 and TRBJ2-7; TRBD1 matches at 8 bases. The J call is doubtful: the DNA matches TRBJ2-5 better. The germline V gene encodes CDR1 SGHRS and CDR2 YFSETQ. This CDR3 is built from 15 residues. The CDR3 region has the DNA TGCGCCAGCAGCCGCCAGGGGGCGTTCGGAGAGACCCAGTACTTC. It translates to CASSRQGAFGETQYF.